This TCR beta chain was identified during a study of T cells in Graves' hyperthyroidism and ophthalmopathy. General study results and limits: Ophthalmopathy and stable hyperthyroidism were told apart by a 13 V-J model.

Recently diagnosed hyperthyroidism of less than 2 months' duration affected patients aged 18 to 65. Exclusions: uncontrolled infection, other autoimmune disease, pregnancy, lactation. Turning to this clonotype: Its antigen is as yet unknown.

Researchers amplified the TCR beta CDR3 regions from RNA transcripts. With the HTBI primer set, the TCR CDR3 went through a first round of RT-PCR. TCRdb re-analysed the multiplex PCR reads in MiXCR, keeping a single row per CDR3 protein. The sample lists 600,000 to 800,000 distinct CDR3 sequences; over 35% were seen once. The TCR comes from a woman aged 40 to 50 with Graves' hyperthyroidism. Sequenced input: blood.

Here the CDR3 reads CASSSGLGGFTYEQYF. CDR3 DNA: TGTGCCAGCAGCTCGGGCCTCGGAGGGTTCACCTACGAGCAGTACTTC. V gene TRBV7-2 combines with J gene TRBJ2-7; weak D call: TRBD2 (6 bases). Trimming left V 4 bases short and J 2 bases short, with 18 bases between. Per germline, CDR1 SGHTA and CDR2 FQGNSA. This CDR3 has 16 residues.